These 22 T cell receptor beta chains came from one sample sequenced in a study of CD8 T cells in Susac syndrome. An amount of RNA that ranged from about 0.45 to 1 ug was reverse transcribed with random hexamers. TCRdb ran MiXCR on the immunoSEQ multiplex PCR reads and lists one entry per CDR3 protein. The data contain some 150,000 distinct CDR3 sequences, less than 97% of them singletons. Sequencing was done on a sample of CD8+ T cells from PBMCs. The source is a human donor with multiple sclerosis.

The chain links TRBV13 to TRBJ1-2; D is perhaps TRBD1 (5 bases). Germline CDR1 and CDR2: PRHDT and FYEKMQ (reference sequence). Trimming cost V 5 bases and J 4 bases, with 20 bases left between them. The CDR3 spans 16 residues. The CDR3 DNA sequence: TGTGCCAGCAGCGAACTAGGGACGTCAGACACCTATGGCTACACCTTC. Translation gives CASSELGTSDTYGYTF.

The chain uses TRBV25-1 and TRBJ2-5; D remains ambiguous. Germline lookup yields CDR1 MGHDK and CDR2 SYGVNS. The CDR3 totals 13 residues. V lost 8 bases to trimming and J lost 5 bases, with 15 bases between them. CDR3 DNA: TGTGCCAGCTCCCCGGAAGCATACGAGACCCAGTACTTC. Protein product: CASSPEAYETQYF.

This sequence joins TRBV7-6 and TRBJ1-2; D is ambiguous. The germline V gene has CDR1 SGHVS and CDR2 FNYEAQ. The CDR3 runs 14 residues. V lost 5 bases to trimming and J lost 8 bases, with 18 bases between them. CDR3 residues: CASSPFFVSGGYTF. The CDR3 bases are TGTGCCAGCAGCCCTTTCTTTGTCTCTGGAGGCTACACCTTC.

Concerning this clonotype itself: Germline and junction disagree at one end, which may indicate a read error. The rearrangement links TRBV5-1 to TRBJ2-7; D gene ambiguous. Germline CDR1 SGHRS, CDR2 YFSETQ. The CDR3 is 15 amino acids. The CDR3 loop reads CASNLDANSGHEQYF. CDR3 bases: TGCGCCAGCAACTTGGACGCAAATTCTGGGCACGAGCAGTACTTC.

The chain combines TRBV3-1 with TRBJ2-7, with TRBD2 identical over 7 bases. With V trimmed by 4 bases and J by 3 bases, 12 bases remained unmatched. CDR3 length: 16 amino acids. Germline CDR1 is LGHDT and CDR2 is YNNKEL (reference sequence). The DNA for the CDR3 is TGTGCCAGCAGCCCGGCGGAAGGGGCGGGAGTCTACGAGCAGTACGTC. Its translation: CASSPAEGAGVYEQYV.

The chain links TRBV20-1 to TRBJ2-7; D remains ambiguous. V gave up 0 bases and J gave up 3 bases, with 12 bases separating them. The CDR3 covers 14 residues. The V gene's germline CDR1 is DFQATT and CDR2 SNEGSKA (reference sequence). CDR3 residues: CSARDPDRLYEQYF. The CDR3 nucleotides are TGCAGTGCTAGAGACCCAGATAGACTCTACGAGCAGTACTTC.

This clonotype was counted a single time. The rearrangement uses TRBV27 and TRBJ2-3; D uncertain. The CDR3 runs to 15 residues. Between the trimmed V and J ends, which lost 6 bases and 1 base, there was a span of 14 bases. Germline CDR1 and CDR2: MNHEY and SMNVEV (reference sequence). CDR3: CASSSSVRGTDTQYF. The CDR3 DNA is TGTGCCAGCAGCTCCTCGGTTCGGGGCACAGATACGCAGTATTTT.

V is TRBV20-1 and J is TRBJ1-5; TRBD1 is a possible D gene (5 bases). This CDR3 is built from 15 residues. Trimming took 6 bases from V and 3 from J, leaving 18 bases between them. Germline V CDR1 and CDR2: DFQATT, SNEGSKA (reference sequence). CDR3 protein: CSAIQGNAYNQPQHF. In DNA form, the CDR3 reads TGCAGTGCGATTCAGGGCAACGCCTACAATCAGCCCCAGCATTTT.

The chain is built from TRBV25-1 and TRBJ2-1; 8 bases fit TRBD1. Germline V gene sequence: CDR1 MGHDK, CDR2 SYGVNS. Losses at the gene ends were 8 bases for V and 12 bases for J; bases not matched to a gene: 15. The CDR3 is 14 residues long. The CDR3 bases are TGTGCCAGCGGCCTCCGGGACAGGTCTTTAGGGCAGTTCTTC. Protein product: CASGLRDRSLGQFF.

This clonotype was seen once. The chain combines TRBV29-1 with TRBJ2-7; D is ambiguous. This CDR3 is built from 11 residues. Germline V CDR1 and CDR2: SQVTM, ANQGSEA. V lost 2 bases, J lost 5 bases, and 7 bases lay in between. This CDR3 is CSVEINHEQYV. CDR3 coding DNA: TGCAGCGTTGAAATAAACCACGAGCAGTACGTC.

This chain uses TRBV5-1 with TRBJ2-1, with D unclear. The V end lost 2 bases, the J end lost 5 bases, and 17 bases lay between the germline ends. Germline CDR1 reads SGHRS; CDR2 reads YFSETQ. The CDR3 sequence is 16 residues long. This chain's CDR3 is CASSLGDSGRNNEQFF. CDR3 in DNA: TGCGCCAGCAGCTTAGGTGATTCTGGTCGAAACAATGAGCAGTTCTTC.

V is TRBV30 and J is TRBJ2-5; weak D call: TRBD2 (6 bases). This CDR3 spans 10 amino acids. The V gene's germline CDR1 is GTSNPN and CDR2 SVGIG (reference sequence). Trimming took off 5 bases at V and 5 bases at J, with 6 bases between the two ends. The CDR3 is CAWGGETQYF. The DNA of the CDR3 is TGTGCCTGGGGGGGGGAGACCCAGTACTTC.

V and J are TRBV30 and TRBJ2-7, with no clear D. The germline V gene has CDR1 GTSNPN and CDR2 SVGIG (reference sequence). The CDR3 loop spans 11 amino acids. V lost 1 base and J lost 5, with 6 bases in between. CDR3 nucleotides: TGTGCCTGGAGTGGGGCTAACGAGCAGTACTTC. It yields the protein CAWSGANEQYF.

This chain uses TRBV3-1 with TRBJ1-2; TRBD1 matches 8 bases. Germline lookup yields CDR1 LGHDT and CDR2 YNNKEL (reference sequence). V lost 5 bases and J lost 8; bases outside the gene matches: 10. CDR3 size: 14 residues. The CDR3 spells CASSSPGQAAGYTF. Here the CDR3 DNA reads TGTGCCAGCAGCTCCCCGGGACAGGCCGCGGGCTACACCTTC.

The chain couples TRBV27 to TRBJ2-1, with D perhaps assigned TRBD1 or TRBD2 (5 bases each). Germline values: CDR1 MNHEY, CDR2 SMNVEV (reference sequence). This CDR3 comprises 13 residues. V was cut by 10 bases and J by 6 bases, with 16 bases left in between. The CDR3 DNA reads as TGTGCCACCGGGGCTGGCGGAAGCAATGAGCAGTTCTTC. It translates to CATGAGGSNEQFF.

V is TRBV29-1 and J is TRBJ1-2; 7 bases agree with TRBD1. CDR1 SQVTM and CDR2 ANQGSEA come from the germline V gene. CDR3 size: 15 residues. V lost 5 bases to trimming and J lost 4 bases; unmatched junction nucleotides: 13. CDR3 coding DNA: TGCAGCGTTATTGGACAGGCCCCGCCGTCCTATGGCTACACCTTC. Its translation: CSVIGQAPPSYGYTF.

V usage is TRBV9 and J usage is TRBJ1-2, with unresolved D. Trimming took 0 bases from V and 2 from J, leaving 11 bases between them. This CDR3 contains 15 residues. The germline gives CDR1 SGDLS, CDR2 YYNGEE. The CDR3 nucleotides are TGTGCCAGCAGCGTAGCTACGGAGCGAAACTATGGCTACACCTTC. Its protein product is CASSVATERNYGYTF.

CDR3 sequence reads: CSVEDVKGSYNEQFF. For the CDR3, the DNA is TGCAGCGTTGAAGATGTTAAGGGTTCCTACAATGAGCAGTTCTTC. The rearrangement joins TRBV29-1 to TRBJ2-1; D is unclear. The CDR3 contains 15 residues. The V and J ends lost 0 bases and 1 base respectively, with 10 bases between them. Germline lookup yields CDR1 SQVTM and CDR2 ANQGSEA.

The gene calls are TRBV9 and TRBJ1-1; no firm D call. V shed 0 bases and J shed 9 bases, with 15 bases lying between them. Germline V lookup: CDR1 SGDLS, CDR2 YYNGEE. The CDR3 is made up of 14 amino acids. Here the CDR3 reads CASSVGGDIGKAFF. The CDR3 nucleotides read TGTGCCAGCAGCGTAGGGGGAGATATCGGTAAAGCTTTCTTT. Filled out from reference TRBV9 and TRBJ1-1, the complete variable domain reads DSGVTQTPKHLITATGQRVTLRCSPRSGDLSVYWYQQSLDQGLQFLIQYYNGEERAKGNILERFSAQQFPDLHSELNLSSLELGDSALYFCASSVGGDIGKAFFGQGTRLTVV.

A single count supports this clonotype. This chain links TRBV7-8 with TRBJ2-1; D is unclear. This CDR3 comprises 15 residues. Germline V gene data show CDR1 as SGHVS and CDR2 as FQNEAQ. Trimming took 5 bases from V and 2 from J, leaving 13 bases between them. The CDR3 nucleotides are TGTGCCAGCAGCCTAAGCAGTAGGCCCTACAATGAGCAGTTCTTC. Its translation is CASSLSSRPYNEQFF.

V is TRBV2 and J is TRBJ2-3; D not resolved. Trimming shortened V by 8 bases and J by 2 bases, and 8 bases separated the two germline ends. Germline values: CDR1 SNHLY, CDR2 FYNNEI. The CDR3 sequence is 12 residues long. CDR3 protein: CASEDFTDTQYF. The CDR3, as DNA: TGTGCCAGCGAAGACTTCACAGATACGCAGTATTTT.

This chain joins TRBV2 and TRBJ1-2; no clear D. Trimming stripped 2 bases from V and 3 bases from J, with 19 bases between. Germline V gene sequence: CDR1 SNHLY, CDR2 FYNNEI. The CDR3 is 17 amino acids. The CDR3 here is CASSESGSGQAHYGYTF. In DNA, the CDR3 is TGTGCCAGCAGTGAATCGGGCTCGGGCCAGGCGCACTATGGCTACACCTTC.